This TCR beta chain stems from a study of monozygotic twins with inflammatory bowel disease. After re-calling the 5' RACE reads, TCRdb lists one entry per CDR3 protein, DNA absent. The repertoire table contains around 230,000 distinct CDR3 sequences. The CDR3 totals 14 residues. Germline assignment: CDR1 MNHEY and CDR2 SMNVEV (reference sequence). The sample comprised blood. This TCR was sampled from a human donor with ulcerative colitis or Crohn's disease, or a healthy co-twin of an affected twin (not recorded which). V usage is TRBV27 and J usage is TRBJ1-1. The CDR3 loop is CASSLRRGPTEAFF.